The next 14 T cell receptor beta chains were all read from a single sample in a study of response to subunit inactivated influenza vaccine. Using its own MiXCR run on the RT-PCR reads, TCRdb lists one record per CDR3 protein. The table includes about 180,000 distinct CDR3 sequences, about a tenth detected once. The specimen comprised non-naive T cells sorted from PBMCs, sampled on the day of vaccination. The receptors originated from a man aged 50 or older who received an inactivated influenza vaccine.

The rearrangement links TRBV29-1 to TRBJ2-6, with 9 bases matching TRBD1. CDR3 size: 13 residues. Germline CDR1 reads SQVTM; CDR2 reads ANQGSEA. Losses at the gene ends were 7 bases for V and 13 bases for J; bases not matched to a gene: 11. The CDR3 is CSAGTGPSGVLTF. Here the CDR3 DNA reads TGCAGCGCCGGGACAGGGCCCTCCGGGGTCCTGACTTTC.

This clonotype was recorded many times. The rearrangement joins TRBV7-2 to TRBJ2-7, with TRBD2 identical over 8 bases. Germline V lookup: CDR1 SGHTA, CDR2 FQGNSA. The CDR3 contains 14 residues. V lost 6 bases, J lost 1 base, and 5 bases stayed unmatched. The CDR3 spells CASSERGLSYEQYF. The CDR3 coding sequence is TGTGCCAGCAGTGAGCGGGGGTTATCCTACGAGCAGTACTTC.

This clonotype came up a few times. The rearrangement uses TRBV11-2 and TRBJ2-2; TRBD2 matches 10 bases. V trimming: 6 bases; J trimming: 0 bases; junction bases outside the gene matches: 10. Germline CDR1 and CDR2: SGHAT and FQNNGV. The CDR3 length is 18 residues. DNA of the CDR3: TGTGCCAGCAGGAGTCTAGCGGGGGCCTTCGCGAACACCGGGGAGCTGTTTTTT. Amino acids: CASRSLAGAFANTGELFF.

This clonotype was counted a few times. V is TRBV4-3 and J is TRBJ1-4; maybe TRBD1 (6 bases). The CDR3 spans 16 residues. The germline CDR1 and CDR2 sequences are LGHNA and YSLEER. The V end was cut by 0 bases, the J end by 7 bases, with 15 bases between. The CDR3 region has the DNA TGCGCCAGCAGCCAAGAAGTAAGCAGGGGTGGTGAAAAACTGTTTTTT. As protein: CASSQEVSRGGEKLFF.

This clonotype was found many times. The chain recombines TRBV20-1 with TRBJ2-3, with 7 bases lining up with TRBD2. The germline gives CDR1 DFQATT, CDR2 SNEGSKA (reference sequence). The CDR3 is 16 amino acids. With V trimmed by 4 bases and J by 2 bases, 12 bases remained unmatched. As DNA, the CDR3 is TGCAGTGCTACAGACCGGGAGGCACTCTTCACAGATACGCAGTATTTT. As protein: CSATDREALFTDTQYF.

The V and J genes are TRBV11-2 and TRBJ1-1; 8 nucleotides agree with TRBD1. The V gene end was trimmed by 1 base and the J gene end by 0 bases; junction bases not matched to a gene: 10. Germline V lookup: CDR1 SGHAT, CDR2 FQNNGV. The CDR3 is made up of 18 amino acids. CDR3 amino acids: CASSLVNSTGALNTEAFF. CDR3 nucleotide sequence: TGTGCCAGCAGCTTAGTTAATTCGACAGGGGCGCTGAACACTGAAGCTTTCTTT.

This clonotype occurred a few times. CDR3 nucleotide sequence: TGCAGTGCTAGAGTTGCCGGCGTCCACGAGCAGTACTTC. Translation: CSARVAGVHEQYF. The chain is built from TRBV20-1 and TRBJ2-7; D gene uncertain. The germline CDR1 and CDR2 sequences are DFQATT and SNEGSKA (reference sequence). The CDR3 runs to 13 residues. Trimming removed 1 base at V and 5 bases at J, with 12 bases between.

This clonotype was picked up many times. The gene calls are TRBV4-1 and TRBJ2-7; D gene unclear. The V end lost 1 base, the J end lost 7 bases, and 5 bases lay between the germline ends. Germline lookup yields CDR1 MGHRA and CDR2 YSYEKL. The CDR3 is made up of 11 amino acids. The CDR3 DNA sequence: TGCGCCAGCAGCCAAGCATCGGAGCAGTACTTC. It is translated as CASSQASEQYF.

The chain is built from TRBV12-3 or TRBV12-4 and TRBJ2-2, with TRBD1 matching over 10 bases. This CDR3 has 19 residues. V lost 11 bases to trimming and J lost 1 base; unmatched junction nucleotides: 19. The CDR3 loop reads CALRDGDRGLVWNTGELFF. The CDR3 coding sequence is TGTGCCCTCCGAGATGGGGACAGGGGTTTAGTGTGGAACACCGGGGAGCTGTTTTTT.

The chain joins TRBV4-3 to TRBJ1-6; D not certain. V lost 0 bases to trimming and J lost 9 bases, with 6 bases between them. Germline assignment: CDR1 LGHNA and CDR2 YSLEER. The CDR3 runs to 13 residues. CDR3 nucleotide sequence: TGCGCCAGCAGCCAAGATGTAACTTCACCCCTCCACTTT. Translation: CASSQDVTSPLHF.

J is TRBJ2-1 and V is TRBV5-1; 16 nucleotides match TRBD2. The CDR3 extends over 16 amino acids. V lost 0 bases to trimming and J lost 7 bases; unmatched junction nucleotides: 1. CDR1 is SGHRS and CDR2 is YFSETQ in the germline V gene. CDR3 sequence reads: CASSLVGLAGGNEQFF. Here the CDR3 DNA reads TGCGCCAGCAGCTTGGTGGGACTAGCGGGAGGGAATGAGCAGTTCTTC.

The chain has TRBV5-5 and TRBJ1-2; the match to TRBD1 covers 7 bases. CDR1 and CDR2 (germline): SGHKS, YYEKEE (reference sequence). The junction had 6 bases not matched to a gene; V was cut back by 4 bases and J by 0 bases. CDR3 length equals 15 residues. CDR3 DNA sequence: TGTGCCAGCAGCCTGCGGGACAGCCCTAACTATGGCTACACCTTC. This sequence encodes CASSLRDSPNYGYTF.

The gene calls are TRBV10-3 and TRBJ2-7; tentative D call: TRBD2 (5 bases). The CDR3 length is 15 residues. Trimming shortened V by 4 bases and J by 3 bases, and 16 bases separated the two germline ends. Germline lookup yields CDR1 ENHRY and CDR2 SYGVKD. The CDR3 spells CAISGNVNGVYEQYF. The DNA for the CDR3 is TGTGCCATCAGTGGTAACGTAAACGGGGTCTACGAGCAGTACTTC.

J is TRBJ1-6 and V is TRBV7-3; TRBD1 agrees at 7 bases. The CDR3 extends over 15 amino acids. Germline CDR1 SGHTA, CDR2 FQGTGA. With V trimmed by 2 bases and J by 6 bases, 4 bases remained unmatched. The CDR3 spells CASSLDDRVNSPLHF. The CDR3 DNA follows: TGTGCCAGCAGCTTAGACGACAGGGTTAATTCACCCCTCCACTTT.